The entry below gives a single TCR beta chain sequence along with its context. These data are taken from a study of blood T cell repertoires in COVID-19. Study-wide background: Samples representing acute and convalescent COVID-19 were sourced from the United States, Italy and Spain. T cells, B-cell-depleted T cells, or PBMCs supplied cDNA or gDNA.

This CDR3 is 13 amino acids long. J gave up 5 bases and V 5 bases, and 6 bases lay outside the gene matches. Germline CDR1 is SGHVS and CDR2 is FQNEAQ. Per the original data handling: It was from reference gene primer amplification that nucleated cell counts were estimated. The protocol was immunoSEQ multiplex PCR, while the TCRdb copy is restricted to in-frame clones and leaves out a portion. V, J and clone size are taken as reported in that table, and D and trimming were inferred from the DNA itself. The table includes 250,000 to 300,000 clones, roughly 90% detected once. The sequenced material came from peripheral blood. The chain carries TRBV7-8 and TRBJ2-7; 7 nucleotides agree with TRBD1. The receptor was derived from a woman aged 25 to 39 with COVID-19, enrolled during active disease. CDR3 in DNA: TGTGCCAGCAGCGAGGGGGCGCGGGACGAGCAGTACTTC. It yields the protein CASSEGARDEQYF.